This is a list of T cell receptor beta chains from one sample in a study of PD-1 blockade in mismatch repair-deficient tumors. Clones were sequenced by immunoSEQ multiplex PCR, and TCRdb holds only the in-frame ones, with some missing. The sample lists around 110,000 clones, about three quarters occurring once. The sequenced sample was peripheral blood, obtained just over 59 weeks after starting pembrolizumab. These receptors were taken from an adult with mismatch repair-deficient cancer. Both conserved end residues are part of each CDR3. The D gene is left open where the match is weak. The listing skips clone size in some rows; elsewhere it reads once, few, many or a size class.

D	V	size	CDR3
-	TRBV11-2	-	CASSLAVTEGDYGYTF
-	TRBV11-2	-	CASSLDSAGSNQPQHF
TRBD1	TRBV9	-	CASSRTGDSGNTIYF
TRBD2	TRBV4-3	-	CASSQVRGGRSDNEQFF
-	TRBV5-1	many	CASSRGNGGEQYF
-	TRBV27	-	CASSRSTGTNSGANVLTF
-	TRBV6-5	-	CASTPGPHNYGYTF
-	TRBV6-1	-	CASSELHLSNQPQHF
-	TRBV6-5	-	CASSYFAHQETQYF
-	TRBV9	-	CASPEGGEEQYF
-	TRBV21-1	few	CASSQKTGQNQPQHF
-	TRBV6-1	-	CASSEVNTGELFF
-	TRBV10-3	-	CAIQVPGNYGYTF
-	TRBV5-4	once	CASSLAGGNTEAFF
TRBD1	TRBV18	-	CASSQQGGPYEQYF
-	TRBV5-6	-	CASSPGTVYNEQFF
TRBD1	TRBV29-1	-	CSVTPSDRGLHEQYF
TRBD1	TRBV27	-	CASSLRDRGRSNYGYTF
-	TRBV30	-	CAWSVGQEHGYTF
-	TRBV14	-	CASSLRGASNEQFF
-	TRBV10-3	-	CAISESQVSSYEQYF
TRBD1	TRBV7-9	-	CASSQTGERDGYTF
-	TRBV5-8	-	CASSLDGPPGLYGYTF
-	TRBV5-1	-	CASSLRGVNTEAFF
-	TRBV21-1	-	CASSRRSTEAFF
-	TRBV9	-	CASSVGTGNYEQYF
-	TRBV5-6	few	CASSFEGGEQYF
-	TRBV19	medium-sized	CASSIDSTGFLSEQYF
TRBD1	TRBV29-1	-	CSVGGQGTYGEQYF
TRBD1	TRBV27	once	CASSWGTVSYEQYF
TRBD1	TRBV5-4	-	CASSLAGGYGYTF
-	TRBV6-5	-	CASSYGSSYNEQFF
-	TRBV28	-	CASREMNYEQYF
-	TRBV6-1	few	CASTFSGAQETQYF